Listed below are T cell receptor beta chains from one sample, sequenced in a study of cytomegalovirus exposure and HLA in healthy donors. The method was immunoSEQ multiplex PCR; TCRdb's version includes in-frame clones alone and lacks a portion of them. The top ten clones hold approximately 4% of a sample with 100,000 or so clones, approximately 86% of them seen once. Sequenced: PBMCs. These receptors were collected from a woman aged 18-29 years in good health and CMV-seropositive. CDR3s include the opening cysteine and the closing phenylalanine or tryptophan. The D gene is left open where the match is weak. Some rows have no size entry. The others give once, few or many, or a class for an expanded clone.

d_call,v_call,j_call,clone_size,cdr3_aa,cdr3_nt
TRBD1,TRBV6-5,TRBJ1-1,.,CASSYPGQGRGAFF,TGTGCCAGCAGTTACCCGGGACAGGGACGCGGAGCTTTCTTT
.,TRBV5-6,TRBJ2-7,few,CASSLDRRQYF,TGTGCCAGCAGCTTGGACAGAAGGCAGTACTTC
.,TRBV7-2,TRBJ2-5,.,CASSFRTGKLETQYF,TGTGCCAGCAGCTTTCGAACAGGGAAATTAGAGACCCAGTACTTC
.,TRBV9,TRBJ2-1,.,CASSVAGSREQFF,TGTGCCAGCAGCGTAGCCGGCAGCAGGGAGCAGTTCTTC
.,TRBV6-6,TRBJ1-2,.,CASGGGYTF,TGTGCCAGCGGGGGGGGCTACACCTTC
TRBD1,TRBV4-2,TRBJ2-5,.,CASSQGQGETQYF,TGTGCCAGCAGCCAAGGACAGGGAGAGACCCAGTACTTC
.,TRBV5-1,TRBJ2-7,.,CASSLAAGTDSYEQYF,TGCGCCAGCAGCTTGGCCGCGGGGACAGACTCCTACGAGCAGTACTTC
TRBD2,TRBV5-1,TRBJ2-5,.,CASRSSGQETQYF,TGCGCCAGCAGGTCTAGCGGACAAGAGACCCAGTACTTC
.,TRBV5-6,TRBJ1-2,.,CASSLVWRGNYGYTF,TGTGCCAGCAGCTTGGTTTGGAGGGGCAACTATGGCTACACCTTC
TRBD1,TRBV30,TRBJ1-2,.,CAWSARQGYGYTF,TGTGCCTGGAGTGCCCGACAGGGCTATGGCTACACCTTC
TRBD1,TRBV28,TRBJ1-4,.,CASGKGQGEKLFF,TGTGCCAGCGGAAAGGGACAGGGGGAAAAACTGTTTTTT
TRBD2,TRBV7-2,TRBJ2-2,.,CASSPRASGRFTGELFF,TGTGCCAGCAGCCCGCGGGCTAGCGGGAGATTCACCGGGGAGCTGTTTTTT
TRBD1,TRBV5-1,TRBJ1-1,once,CASARQGNTEAFF,TGCGCCAGCGCAAGACAGGGGAACACTGAAGCTTTCTTT
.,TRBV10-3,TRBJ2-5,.,CATLRDSDQETQYF,TGTGCCACGTTGCGGGACAGCGATCAAGAGACCCAGTACTTC
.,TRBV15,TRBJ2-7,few,CATSRDTYEQYF,TGTGCCACCAGCAGAGATACTTACGAGCAGTACTTC
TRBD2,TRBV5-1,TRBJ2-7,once,CASSLTVAGGPKYEQYF,TGCGCCAGCAGCCTTACAGTAGCGGGAGGGCCTAAATACGAGCAGTACTTC
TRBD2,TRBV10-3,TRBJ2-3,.,CAISETSASTDTQYF,TGTGCCATCAGTGAGACTAGCGCAAGCACAGATACGCAGTATTTT
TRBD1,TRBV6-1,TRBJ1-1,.,CASSEIGTGWETEAFF,TGTGCCAGCAGTGAAATCGGGACAGGGTGGGAAACTGAAGCTTTCTTT
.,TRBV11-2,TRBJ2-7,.,CASSPVGQSEQYF,TGTGCCAGCAGTCCGGTTGGACAGTCTGAGCAGTACTTC
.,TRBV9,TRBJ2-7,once,CASSVGLEGWEQYF,TGTGCCAGCAGCGTGGGGCTGGAAGGTTGGGAGCAGTACTTC
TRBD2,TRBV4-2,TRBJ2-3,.,CASSLQHYGTSGTDTQYF,TGTGCCAGCAGCCTGCAGCACTATGGGACTAGCGGTACAGATACGCAGTATTTT
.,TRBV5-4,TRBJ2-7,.,CASSPRGTYEQYF,TGTGCCAGCTCTCCCCGGGGTACCTACGAGCAGTACTTC
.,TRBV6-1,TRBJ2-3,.,CASSDPGLPLGDTQYF,TGTGCCAGCAGTGATCCGGGACTGCCCTTGGGAGATACGCAGTATTTT
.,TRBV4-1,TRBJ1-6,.,CASSPGGPYYNSPLHF,TGCGCCAGCAGCCCCGGAGGCCCCTACTATAATTCACCCCTCCACTTT
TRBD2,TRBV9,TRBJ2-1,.,CASSVASSGNEQFF,TGTGCCAGCAGCGTAGCGTCTAGCGGCAATGAGCAGTTCTTC
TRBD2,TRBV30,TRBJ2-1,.,CAWSPFSGPSSSPFF,TGTGCCTGGAGTCCTTTTAGCGGGCCGAGCAGTTCTCCCTTCTTC
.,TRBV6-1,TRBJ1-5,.,CASSEALQGRQPQHF,TGTGCCAGCAGTGAAGCGCTTCAGGGGCGTCAGCCCCAGCATTTT
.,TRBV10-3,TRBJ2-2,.,CAISVYDAGNTGELFF,TGTGCCATCAGTGTTTATGACGCAGGTAACACCGGGGAGCTGTTTTTT
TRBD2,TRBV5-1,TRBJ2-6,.,CASSGRVTGANVLTF,TGCGCCAGCTCAGGGAGGGTTACTGGGGCCAACGTCCTGACTTTC
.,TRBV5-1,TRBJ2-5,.,CASSAVLRETQYF,TGCGCCAGCAGCGCCGTTCTCCGGGAGACCCAGTACTTC
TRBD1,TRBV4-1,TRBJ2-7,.,CASSQGYGQGKYF,TGCGCCAGCAGCCAAGGTTACGGACAGGGAAAGTACTTC